This TCR beta chain derives from a study of regulatory T cells in long-lasting Graves disease listed by TCRdb under 2021. About the investigation overall: Antithyroid drugs had been taken for less than 3 months by newly diagnosed Graves' disease patients. The study was conducted in China and was registered as a clinical trial. This study used TCR sequencing and RNA sequencing of peripheral blood to compare persistent Graves' disease patients against newly diagnosed Graves' disease patients. A total of about 35 samples underwent TCR sequencing, from roughly 13 patients with persistent Graves' disease and some 20 patients with newly diagnosed Graves' disease. Beyond this particular receptor, the publication reports: The authors acknowledged the small sample size as a limitation that may reduce accuracy. Sequencing and analysis were limited to the TCR beta chain. Persistent patients shared more public clonotypes among themselves (around 2,500) than newly diagnosed patients did (approximately 900). TRBV28, TRBJ1-2 and TRBJ2-5 were preferentially used in persistent disease, while TRBV20-1 and TRBJ2-1 were favored in newly diagnosed disease. Peripheral blood alone was examined, since thyroid tissue, which constituted the primary lesion, could not be accessed. Persistent Graves' disease patients showed lower TCR Shannon entropy and fewer highly expanded clones than newly diagnosed patients, suggesting clonal expansion.

The sample's time point label, in plain terms: newly diagnosed GD, antithyroid drugs for less than 3 months. RNA was extracted from PBMCs in TRIzol for both TCR sequencing and RNA sequencing. The diagnosis of Graves' disease was made according to American Thyroid Association guidelines. Recruitment of patients was carried out at an endocrinology department in Xi'an, China. Each patient gave approximately 8.8 milliliters of peripheral blood, collected in an EDTA anticoagulant tube. Ficoll Paque Plus density gradient separation was used to isolate PBMCs, and no additional T cell sorting was done. An Agilent 2100 Bioanalyzer and agarose gel were used to check RNA quality, while a NanoDrop 2000 measured RNA concentration. Libraries were prepared through multiplex PCR. TCRdb shows the sequencer as Illumina HiSeq 4000. CDR3 regions were amplified by Arm-PCR with iRepertoire HTBI primers to construct TCR beta libraries. Gel purification was performed on PCR products prior to sequencing. The paper's processing steps were these. Gene usage analysis of CDR3 amino acid clonotypes used the roughly 60 TRBV and around 13 TRBJ segments found across samples. Filtered high-quality paired reads were merged into contigs using COPE and FqMerger. Contigs were aligned with BLAST to IMGT TRBV, TRBD and TRBJ reference genes, and CDR3 was defined per IMGT. Highly expanded clones were defined as clonotypes with a frequency above 0.1%. Repertoire diversity was measured by Shannon entropy, and V-J evenness by the Gini coefficient. A clonotype was considered public if more than one individual shared it. Clones were called with MiXCR by TCRdb after fastp trimmed the public reads at Q25, and only in-frame beta chains were retained. Rows merge per CDR3 protein into single entries with the most common DNA and genes. The V and J calls shown here were made by TCRdb, not taken from the authors' results. Within this sample are approximately 560,000 distinct CDR3 sequences, with 15% to 20% of them counted one time only. The ten most abundant clones make up about 11% of the sample.

This clonotype was seen ten or more times. Its antigen has not been determined. Base qualities are not provided; no much larger clone lies one nucleotide away. From the cysteine up to the phenylalanine, the CDR3 has a length of 15 residues. Only the CDR3 DNA is retained, 45 bases long and in frame from the first base. V drops 5 bases and J drops 8 bases, leaving 19 bases in between. This sample was also put to use in a study of T cells in Graves' hyperthyroidism and ophthalmopathy. The second study's paper adds: Stable Graves' hyperthyroidism was defined as the absence of progression to ophthalmopathy over 18 months of follow-up. Hyperthyroidism patients were aged 18 to 65 years and newly diagnosed, with disease duration of less than 2 months. Patients with uncontrolled infections, other autoimmune diseases, pregnancy or lactation were excluded. Diagnoses relied on clinical symptoms, serum thyroxine and TRAb, thyroid ultrasound and orbital computed tomography. The TCR CDR3 was subjected to a first round of RT-PCR using the HTBI primer set and the Qiagen OneStep RT-PCR kit. Most expanded thyroid clonotypes (frequency above 0.001) were also found in blood, which suggests that blood repertoires may mirror thyroid immune responses. In cross-validation, a model built on a 13 V-J signature told ophthalmopathy apart from stable hyperthyroidism with 85% to 90% sensitivity and roughly 81% specificity, and in testing the same model reached 80%/75%. In validation, the model predicted progression to ophthalmopathy a median of about 5.9 months before onset, with approximately 68% sensitivity and about 75% specificity. A discovery cohort of approximately 100 patients, 43 with Graves' ophthalmopathy and approximately 55 with stable Graves' hyperthyroidism, was used to find distinguishing TCR V-J signatures. Prospective prediction of ophthalmopathy was tested in an independent validation cohort consisting of roughly 20 hyperthyroidism patients and 17 patients who later progressed to ophthalmopathy. The 90 or so discovery patients were randomly split 7:3 into training and test sets. In several Graves' hyperthyroidism patients, the study also compared T-cell repertoires from thyroid tissue with T-cell repertoires from blood. Following sampling, methimazole starting at 30 mg daily was given to hyperthyroidism patients, and high-dose intravenous methylprednisolone was given to ophthalmopathy patients. A second multiplex PCR round built the libraries, followed by size selection and purification. Paired-end sequencing of the libraries was performed with 100 bp reads on an Illumina HiSeq2000. SOAPnuke was used to process the raw data, removing reads that contained adapters or uncalled bases, had a mean Phred below 15, or lacked an exact match to the constant primer or identifier. High-quality paired reads were merged with COPE v1.2.5, and unique nucleotide sequences were defined as clonotypes. MiTCR v1.1 was used to align clonotypes to the IMGT TRBV, TRBD and TRBJ reference segments. The analysis included only V-J combinations with a frequency above 0.0001, which together covered 98% to 99.2% of the repertoires. A TCS score was defined as the ratio between F50 (clonal expansion) and ExV (chaos), using BLOSUM62-based TCRdist between CDR3 peptides within each V-J. Welch's t-statistics and random forest reduced 514 V-J features to roughly 13, which were used in a naive Bayes classifier (R e1071). Sample size was not statistically predetermined, and investigators were not blinded to group allocation. The paper reports TCR Vbeta CDR3 sequencing of 130 to 150 peripheral blood samples: some 44 ophthalmopathy, fewer than 85 hyperthyroidism and around 17 progressor patients.

The TCR comes from a man aged 18-30 years with Graves disease. Donor details come from another sample of the same person, matched by shared clones. The sample was peripheral blood mononuclear cells (PBMCs), taken at new diagnosis, from a patient treated with antithyroid drugs. The chain is encoded by TRBV12-3 or TRBV12-4 joined to TRBJ2-1; the D segment could be TRBD1, given 6 matching bases. The CDR3 region has the sequence CASSLRPSGADEQFF. The DNA sequence is given as TGTGCCAGCAGTCTGCGACCCTCAGGGGCGGATGAGCAGTTCTTC.